The rows below give T cell receptor beta chains drawn from one sample of a study of siplizumab effects on memory and regulatory T cells. This table comes from immunoSEQ multiplex PCR, and its TCRdb copy is limited to in-frame clones, with some not included. The data contain about 100,000 clones, around 93% of them singletons. Sequencing was done on a sample of non-Treg CD4+ T cells sorted from blood. Receptors originate from a human donor in good health. Both conserved end residues are part of each CDR3. The D gene is left open where the match is weak. Not every row has a clone size; where given, it reads once, few, many or a size class.

V gene: TRBV11-2
J gene: TRBJ1-5
clone size: NA
D gene: NA
CDR3 DNA: TGTGCCAGCAGCGACACCTGGCAGCCCCAGCATTTT
CDR3 protein: CASSDTWQPQHF

V gene: TRBV19
J gene: TRBJ1-5
clone size: NA
D gene: NA
CDR3 DNA: TGTGCCAGTAGTGACACTAATCAGCCCCAGCATTTT
CDR3 protein: CASSDTNQPQHF

V gene: TRBV7-9
J gene: TRBJ2-7
clone size: NA
D gene: TRBD2
CDR3 DNA: TGTGCCAGCAGCATTGGGACTAGCGGGAATAAGTACTTC
CDR3 protein: CASSIGTSGNKYF

V gene: TRBV28
J gene: TRBJ2-1
clone size: NA
D gene: TRBD1
CDR3 DNA: TGTGCCAGCAGTTTCCCCCGGGACAGAGCCTACAATGAGCAGTTCTTC
CDR3 protein: CASSFPRDRAYNEQFF

V gene: TRBV11-3
J gene: TRBJ2-2
clone size: NA
D gene: NA
CDR3 DNA: TGTGCCAGCAGCCTCCGAGGGAGCGGGGAGCTGTTTTTT
CDR3 protein: CASSLRGSGELFF

V gene: TRBV7-6
J gene: TRBJ2-7
clone size: NA
D gene: TRBD1
CDR3 DNA: TGTGCCAGCAGCTCCGGGACAGGCGGAAAGTACTTC
CDR3 protein: CASSSGTGGKYF

V gene: TRBV28
J gene: TRBJ2-5
clone size: NA
D gene: NA
CDR3 DNA: TGTGCCAGCAGCTCCGGACGAACCCCCATTCGGACCCAGTACTTC
CDR3 protein: CASSSGRTPIRTQYF

V gene: TRBV11-2
J gene: TRBJ1-3
clone size: NA
D gene: NA
CDR3 DNA: TGTGCCAGCAGCCCGCTGGTTAACACCATATATTTT
CDR3 protein: CASSPLVNTIYF

V gene: TRBV19
J gene: TRBJ2-1
clone size: NA
D gene: TRBD2
CDR3 DNA: TGTGCCAGTAGTATAGTTAGCGGGTATGAGCAGTTCTTC
CDR3 protein: CASSIVSGYEQFF

V gene: TRBV18
J gene: TRBJ2-1
clone size: NA
D gene: NA
CDR3 DNA: TGTGCCAGCTCACCAGATACCTACAATGAGCAGTTCTTC
CDR3 protein: CASSPDTYNEQFF

V gene: TRBV5-1
J gene: TRBJ2-7
clone size: NA
D gene: TRBD2
CDR3 DNA: TGCGCCAGCAGCATAGGACTAGCGGGAGTATACGAGCAGTACTTC
CDR3 protein: CASSIGLAGVYEQYF

V gene: TRBV14
J gene: TRBJ1-2
clone size: NA
D gene: NA
CDR3 DNA: TGTGCCAGCAGCGGCAGGGTATTCAATGGCTACACCTTC
CDR3 protein: CASSGRVFNGYTF

V gene: TRBV7-2
J gene: TRBJ2-3
clone size: NA
D gene: TRBD2
CDR3 DNA: TGTGCCAGCAGCAGGCCCCCTAGCGGGGGCACAGATACGCAGTATTTT
CDR3 protein: CASSRPPSGGTDTQYF

V gene: TRBV27
J gene: TRBJ2-4
clone size: NA
D gene: NA
CDR3 DNA: TGTGCCAGCAGTTATCAAGGGTCGGGCAAAAACATTCAGTACTTC
CDR3 protein: CASSYQGSGKNIQYF

V gene: TRBV7-9
J gene: TRBJ2-3
clone size: once
D gene: TRBD2
CDR3 DNA: TGTGCCAGCAGCTTGGCTAGCGGAAGCACAGATACGCAGTATTTT
CDR3 protein: CASSLASGSTDTQYF

V gene: TRBV10-1
J gene: TRBJ2-5
clone size: NA
D gene: TRBD2
CDR3 DNA: TGCGCCAGCAGTGATCTAGCGGGAGCGGAAGAGACCCAGTACTTC
CDR3 protein: CASSDLAGAEETQYF

V gene: TRBV7-8
J gene: TRBJ1-2
clone size: NA
D gene: NA
CDR3 DNA: TGTGCCAGCAGCTTAACGCAGCAGAACTATGGCTACACCTTC
CDR3 protein: CASSLTQQNYGYTF

V gene: TRBV19
J gene: TRBJ2-3
clone size: NA
D gene: NA
CDR3 DNA: TGTGCCAGAAGTCAGGGTTTCGGAGCGGATACGCAGTATTTT
CDR3 protein: CARSQGFGADTQYF

V gene: TRBV6-6
J gene: TRBJ2-1
clone size: NA
D gene: NA
CDR3 DNA: TGTGCCAGCAGTTACAGGCGGGACGATTACAATGAGCAGTTCTTC
CDR3 protein: CASSYRRDDYNEQFF

V gene: TRBV25-1
J gene: TRBJ1-4
clone size: NA
D gene: NA
CDR3 DNA: TGTGCCAGCAGTGAACCCTCGGGAGGGACTAATGAAAAACTGTTTTTT
CDR3 protein: CASSEPSGGTNEKLFF

V gene: TRBV5-1
J gene: TRBJ2-5
clone size: NA
D gene: NA
CDR3 DNA: TGCGCCAGCAGCTTGGCCAGGAGCGGGCCCCGCCAAGAGACCCAGTACTTC
CDR3 protein: CASSLARSGPRQETQYF

V gene: TRBV28
J gene: TRBJ2-7
clone size: NA
D gene: NA
CDR3 DNA: TGTGCCAGCAGCTACACAGAAAACTTCTACGAGCAGTACTTC
CDR3 protein: CASSYTENFYEQYF

V gene: TRBV5-1
J gene: TRBJ1-4
clone size: NA
D gene: NA
CDR3 DNA: TGCGCCGCAGAACCCCGCCGGCGGCCCGGCGAAAAACTGTTTTTT
CDR3 protein: CAAEPRRRPGEKLFF

V gene: TRBV9
J gene: TRBJ2-7
clone size: NA
D gene: NA
CDR3 DNA: TGTGCCAGCAGCGTAGCTCAGAGGGACGAGCAGTACTTC
CDR3 protein: CASSVAQRDEQYF

V gene: TRBV4-2
J gene: TRBJ1-3
clone size: NA
D gene: NA
CDR3 DNA: TGTGCCAGCAGCCAAGAGGGTTGGGAAAAGGGAAACACCATATATTTT
CDR3 protein: CASSQEGWEKGNTIYF

V gene: TRBV10-3
J gene: TRBJ2-6
clone size: NA
D gene: NA
CDR3 DNA: TGTGCCATCAGTGGGTCTCTCATCTCTGGGGCCAACGTCCTGACTTTC
CDR3 protein: CAISGSLISGANVLTF

V gene: TRBV28
J gene: TRBJ2-1
clone size: NA
D gene: TRBD2
CDR3 DNA: TGTGCCAGCAGCATACACAGACTAGCATATGAGCAGTTCTTC
CDR3 protein: CASSIHRLAYEQFF

V gene: TRBV29-1
J gene: TRBJ1-1
clone size: NA
D gene: TRBD1
CDR3 DNA: TGCAGCGTGATAAGACAGGGTACGAACACTGAAGCTTTCTTT
CDR3 protein: CSVIRQGTNTEAFF

V gene: TRBV7-9
J gene: TRBJ2-7
clone size: NA
D gene: NA
CDR3 DNA: TGTGCCAGCAGCTTAACCCTTACCTCCTACGAGCAGTACTTC
CDR3 protein: CASSLTLTSYEQYF

V gene: TRBV10-3
J gene: TRBJ2-7
clone size: NA
D gene: NA
CDR3 DNA: TGTGCCATCAGAGGTATCTCCTACGAGCAGTACTTC
CDR3 protein: CAIRGISYEQYF

V gene: TRBV5-5
J gene: TRBJ2-1
clone size: NA
D gene: NA
CDR3 DNA: TGTGCCAGCAGCTGGAAGGGCTACAATGAGCAGTTCTTC
CDR3 protein: CASSWKGYNEQFF

V gene: TRBV11-2
J gene: TRBJ1-2
clone size: NA
D gene: NA
CDR3 DNA: TGTGCCAGCAGCTTAGGCGTTGACGGCGGGGGCTACACCTTC
CDR3 protein: CASSLGVDGGGYTF

V gene: TRBV5-6
J gene: TRBJ2-6
clone size: NA
D gene: NA
CDR3 DNA: TGTGCCAGCAGCTTGGTTGCAGGCCTCTCTGGGGCCAACGTCCTGACTTTC
CDR3 protein: CASSLVAGLSGANVLTF

V gene: TRBV9
J gene: TRBJ2-2
clone size: once
D gene: TRBD1
CDR3 DNA: TGTGCCAGCAGCGCCCTTAGGACAGGTGGAATGGTGTTTTTT
CDR3 protein: CASSALRTGGMVFF

V gene: TRBV2
J gene: TRBJ2-7
clone size: NA
D gene: TRBD1
CDR3 DNA: TGTGCCAGCAGTACAGGGGGTTTCGAGCAGTACTTC
CDR3 protein: CASSTGGFEQYF

V gene: TRBV7-9
J gene: TRBJ2-5
clone size: NA
D gene: TRBD2
CDR3 DNA: TGTGCCAGCAACCTCGCCAGTAGCTGGCGGGAGGGTTCCGAGACCCAGTACTTC
CDR3 protein: CASNLASSWREGSETQYF

V gene: TRBV28
J gene: TRBJ2-3
clone size: once
D gene: TRBD1
CDR3 DNA: TGTGCCAGCAGCTTAAGGACAGGGCACACCACAGATACGCAGTATTTT
CDR3 protein: CASSLRTGHTTDTQYF

V gene: TRBV7-3
J gene: TRBJ1-1
clone size: NA
D gene: NA
CDR3 DNA: TGTGCCAGCAGCTTAAATTCTGCAGGAATGAACACTGAAGCTTTCTTT
CDR3 protein: CASSLNSAGMNTEAFF

V gene: TRBV11-2
J gene: TRBJ2-5
clone size: NA
D gene: TRBD1
CDR3 DNA: TGTGCCAGCAGCCCAGGGGGCGGGATGATTGAGACCCAGTACTTC
CDR3 protein: CASSPGGGMIETQYF

V gene: TRBV6-5
J gene: TRBJ2-6
clone size: NA
D gene: NA
CDR3 DNA: TGTGCCAGCAGGGGGGGCTCTGGGGCCAACGTCCTGACTTTC
CDR3 protein: CASRGGSGANVLTF

V gene: TRBV5-4
J gene: TRBJ2-7
clone size: NA
D gene: NA
CDR3 DNA: TGTGCCAGCAGGGCGGGACGAAGCTCCTACGAGCAGTACTTC
CDR3 protein: CASRAGRSSYEQYF

V gene: TRBV6-1
J gene: TRBJ2-1
clone size: NA
D gene: TRBD1
CDR3 DNA: TGTGCCAGCAGGGTCGCCGGGACAGGGGACAATGAGCAGTTCTTC
CDR3 protein: CASRVAGTGDNEQFF

V gene: TRBV5-5
J gene: TRBJ2-2
clone size: NA
D gene: TRBD1
CDR3 DNA: TGTGCCAGCAGCTCTCGAGGGGGCGCAGACACCGGGGAGCTGTTTTTT
CDR3 protein: CASSSRGGADTGELFF

V gene: TRBV4-1
J gene: TRBJ2-2
clone size: NA
D gene: TRBD1
CDR3 DNA: TGCGCCAGCAGCCAAGTCGACAGGGGCACCGGGGAGCTGTTTTTT
CDR3 protein: CASSQVDRGTGELFF

V gene: TRBV7-9
J gene: TRBJ2-3
clone size: NA
D gene: NA
CDR3 DNA: TGTGCCAGCAGCCGGGCTAGAGTCAGCACAGATACGCAGTATTTT
CDR3 protein: CASSRARVSTDTQYF

V gene: TRBV11-2
J gene: TRBJ1-3
clone size: NA
D gene: NA
CDR3 DNA: TGTGCCAGCAGCTTAGACAGAGTAACTGGAAACACCATATATTTT
CDR3 protein: CASSLDRVTGNTIYF

V gene: TRBV7-3
J gene: TRBJ2-3
clone size: NA
D gene: NA
CDR3 DNA: TGTGCCAGCAGCTTAGAGGGGAGCGCCCGGGGGGATACGCAGTATTTT
CDR3 protein: CASSLEGSARGDTQYF

V gene: TRBV7-3
J gene: TRBJ2-1
clone size: NA
D gene: TRBD2
CDR3 DNA: TGTGCCAGCAGCTTTACGACTAGCGGGAGACTTAATGAGCAGTTCTTC
CDR3 protein: CASSFTTSGRLNEQFF

V gene: TRBV19
J gene: TRBJ2-3
clone size: few
D gene: TRBD1
CDR3 DNA: TGTGCCAGTGGGGAGACAGGGTATACAGATACGCAGTATTTT
CDR3 protein: CASGETGYTDTQYF

V gene: TRBV19
J gene: TRBJ2-2
clone size: NA
D gene: NA
CDR3 DNA: TGTGCCAGTAGTAAAGGTCCGAGCACCGGGGAGCTGTTTTTT
CDR3 protein: CASSKGPSTGELFF

V gene: TRBV6-6
J gene: TRBJ2-1
clone size: NA
D gene: TRBD2
CDR3 DNA: TGTGCCAGCAGGGCTAGCGGAGGAGGGTCCTACAATGAGCAGTTCTTC
CDR3 protein: CASRASGGGSYNEQFF

V gene: TRBV5-6
J gene: TRBJ2-3
clone size: NA
D gene: TRBD2
CDR3 DNA: TGTGCCAGCAGCCGGAGCACGGGAGGGGGCACAGATACGCAGTATTTT
CDR3 protein: CASSRSTGGGTDTQYF

V gene: TRBV28
J gene: TRBJ2-1
clone size: NA
D gene: TRBD1
CDR3 DNA: TGTGCCAGCACCTCAGGACAGGGGGCAGCGTATGAGCAGTTCTTC
CDR3 protein: CASTSGQGAAYEQFF

V gene: TRBV2
J gene: TRBJ2-7
clone size: NA
D gene: TRBD1
CDR3 DNA: TGTGCCAGCAGTCTGGGACAGGAGACTCCCCGGGGCTTC
CDR3 protein: CASSLGQETPRGF

V gene: TRBV7-3
J gene: TRBJ2-7
clone size: NA
D gene: TRBD2
CDR3 DNA: TGTGCCAGCAGCTTAGCACGGGGGGCCTACGAGCAGTACTTC
CDR3 protein: CASSLARGAYEQYF

V gene: TRBV18
J gene: TRBJ2-7
clone size: NA
D gene: TRBD1
CDR3 DNA: TGTGCCAGCTCACCGGACAGGTACGAGCAGTACTTC
CDR3 protein: CASSPDRYEQYF